The rows below give T cell receptor beta chains drawn from one sample of a study of cytomegalovirus exposure and HLA in healthy donors. Some clones are missing from TCRdb's copy, which holds only in-frame ones; the method was immunoSEQ multiplex PCR. The sample comprises 82,000 or so clones, approximately 81% of which are singletons, and roughly 6.1% rests with the top ten. Sequencing input: PBMCs. These receptors were obtained from a woman between 50 and 59 years old in good health and CMV-seropositive. Each CDR3 is given without its conserved first and last residue. A D gene is named only where the DNA matches it firmly.

TRBJ1-2	TRBD1	TRBV4-2	ASSQVDRGPDGYT
TRBJ1-2	TRBD1	TRBV4-1	ASSNRDRDFYGYT
TRBJ1-1	.	TRBV30	ARAGAGTEAF
TRBJ2-7	TRBD1	TRBV28	ASSGTGRINEQY
TRBJ2-3	TRBD2	TRBV2	ASWTSGSTDTQY
TRBJ2-1	TRBD2	TRBV14	ASSRAGPHEQF
TRBJ2-5	TRBD2	TRBV11-2	ASTLGLAGQETQY
TRBJ2-5	TRBD1	TRBV19	ASSVQGAETQY
TRBJ2-4	TRBD2	TRBV2	ASSVASGSLAKNIQY
TRBJ2-2	.	TRBV4-2	ASSQGRPSSLNTGELF
TRBJ1-2	TRBD1	TRBV28	ASSLYSRDSSLRGGYT
TRBJ2-7	.	TRBV6-5	ASSTGAGRTYEQY
TRBJ2-5	TRBD1	TRBV5-1	ASSFTTQGEQN
TRBJ2-3	TRBD2	TRBV2	ASSASSGSPDTQY
TRBJ2-1	.	TRBV18	ASSLSVPGDEQF
TRBJ1-2	.	TRBV18	ASSPNNRGGDGYT
TRBJ2-2	.	TRBV10-3	AISGQYDGELF
TRBJ2-2	.	TRBV2	ASSGPLGPGELF
TRBJ2-7	TRBD1	TRBV19	ASGRQGYNEQY
TRBJ2-7	TRBD1	TRBV30	AWSVGTGHYEQY
TRBJ2-7	.	TRBV7-9	ASSLVGQLTYEQY
TRBJ2-1	TRBD1	TRBV29-1	SVESQGAFFNYNEQF
TRBJ2-1	TRBD2	TRBV6-4	ASSDGLAGGPNEQF
TRBJ1-1	.	TRBV11-2	ASSYRTSNTEAF
TRBJ2-3	TRBD2	TRBV5-8	ASSRQTSATSTDTQY
TRBJ1-2	.	TRBV2	ASSVNREYGYT
TRBJ2-2	.	TRBV6-5	ASRKQGSGELF
TRBJ1-2	TRBD1	TRBV7-9	ASSARDRGPTNYGYT
TRBJ1-2	TRBD1	TRBV5-6	ASSRRGRMDYGYT
TRBJ1-1	.	TRBV2	ASRTGQTEAF
TRBJ2-3	TRBD2	TRBV4-2	ASSPLISGFTDTQY
TRBJ2-3	TRBD1	TRBV18	ASSPKTTGTASTDTQY
TRBJ1-2	.	TRBV28	ASSSAVGGDGYT
TRBJ1-2	TRBD1	TRBV4-1	ASSQADRGNYGYT
TRBJ1-2	.	TRBV9	ASSVGGGYNYGYT
TRBJ2-7	TRBD1	TRBV4-1	ASSRTGGSYEQY
TRBJ2-1	TRBD2	TRBV5-6	ASSLWGTLADYNEQF
TRBJ1-1	.	TRBV6-6	ASCQASNTEAF
TRBJ2-2	.	TRBV9	ASSVDFGELF
TRBJ2-1	.	TRBV6-4	ASSDGEAEYNEQF
.	TRBD2	TRBV29-1	SVTPGGYEQY
TRBJ2-3	.	TRBV5-1	ASSLGAGAITDTQY
TRBJ2-2	TRBD1	TRBV6-1	ASKGQGAYTGELF
TRBJ1-1	TRBD1	TRBV9	ASSPRQGVNTEAF
TRBJ1-1	TRBD1	TRBV2	ASSAPGQGSTEAF
TRBJ1-4	TRBD1	TRBV5-1	ASSLGLPGGTRRHNEKLF
TRBJ1-2	TRBD1	TRBV14	ASSPDRDGYGYT
TRBJ1-1	.	TRBV23-1	ASSLPKTDAF
TRBJ2-2	TRBD2	TRBV6-5	ASKGGRLAGELF
TRBJ1-1	TRBD1	TRBV6-1	ASSETGFVGTEAF
TRBJ2-1	TRBD1	TRBV18	ASSLEQGAYNEQF